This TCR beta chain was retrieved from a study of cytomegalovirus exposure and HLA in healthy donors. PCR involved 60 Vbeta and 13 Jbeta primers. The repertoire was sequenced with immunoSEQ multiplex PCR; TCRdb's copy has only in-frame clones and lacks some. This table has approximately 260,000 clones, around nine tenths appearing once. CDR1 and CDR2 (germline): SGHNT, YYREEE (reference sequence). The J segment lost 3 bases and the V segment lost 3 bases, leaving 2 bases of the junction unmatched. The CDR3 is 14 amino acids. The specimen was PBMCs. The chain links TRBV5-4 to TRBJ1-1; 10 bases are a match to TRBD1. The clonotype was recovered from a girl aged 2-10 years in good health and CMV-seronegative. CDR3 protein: CASSWTGGYTEAFF. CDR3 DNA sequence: TGTGCCAGCAGCTGGACAGGGGGATACACTGAAGCTTTCTTT.